The T cell receptor beta chain described here comes from a study of blood T cell repertoires in COVID-19. Assay: immunoSEQ multiplex PCR; the TCRdb copy retains only in-frame clones and omits some. The sample contains 200,000 to 250,000 clones, around four fifths of which appear only once. The V gene lost 3 bases and the J gene lost 4 bases, with 6 bases spanning the gap. The germline V gene has CDR1 ENHRY and CDR2 SYGVKD. The CDR3 has 12 amino acids. This chain joins TRBV10-3 and TRBJ1-2; no definite D call. The sample was peripheral blood. This receptor was obtained from a woman older than 75 with COVID-19, enrolled during active disease. The CDR3 sequence is CAISEQTYGYTF. In DNA form, the CDR3 reads TGTGCCATCAGTGAACAGACCTATGGCTACACCTTC.